Listed here are 16 T cell receptor beta chains from one sample, sequenced in a study of identical twins. TCRdb analysed the 5' RACE reads with MiXCR anew, one entry per CDR3 protein. The top ten clones hold approximately 1.5% of a sample with 550,000 to 800,000 distinct CDR3 sequences, roughly 6.6% of them seen once. The sample was also reused in another study, on yellow fever vaccine responses in identical twins.

What was sequenced was PBMCs. Receptors originate from a woman aged 18-29 years in good health.

The chain uses TRBV11-3 and TRBJ1-1; D gene uncertain. The V gene lost 1 base and the J gene lost 6 bases, with 12 bases spanning the gap. CDR3 length equals 14 residues. The germline CDR1 and CDR2 sequences are SGHNT and YENEEA. The CDR3: CASSLGSGSAEAFF. As DNA, the CDR3 is TGTGCCAGCAGCTTAGGTAGTGGTAGCGCTGAAGCTTTCTTT.

This clonotype occurred many times. The chain employs TRBV2 and TRBJ2-5; no definite D call. Germline CDR1 is SNHLY and CDR2 is FYNNEI. Trimming left V 4 bases short and J 4 bases short, with 7 bases between. The CDR3 spans 12 residues. CDR3 nucleotide sequence: TGTGCCAGCAGTGTGGGCAGAGAGACCCAGTACTTC. Residues: CASSVGRETQYF.

This clonotype was detected ten times or more. V and J are TRBV20-1 and TRBJ1-5, with D possibly TRBD1 on 6 matching bases. The CDR3 extends over 14 amino acids. The V end lost 6 bases, the J end lost 3 bases, and 15 bases lay between the germline ends. In germline, CDR1 is DFQATT, CDR2 SNEGSKA (reference sequence). The CDR3 spells CSAGAGASNQPQHF. In DNA, the CDR3 is TGCAGTGCGGGGGCAGGGGCTTCCAATCAGCCCCAGCATTTT.

This clonotype was detected ten times or more. This chain connects TRBV10-2 to TRBJ2-7, with 7 bases aligning to TRBD2. Germline CDR1 and CDR2: WSHSY and SAAADI. Trimming cost V 6 bases and J 2 bases; bases outside gene matches: 4. The length of the CDR3 is 13 residues. As DNA, the CDR3 is TGCGCCAGCAGCGGGGGGTCCGCCTACGAGCAGTACGTC. This codes for CASSGGSAYEQYV.

The chain recombines TRBV18 with TRBJ2-7, with D possibly being TRBD2 (6 bases). Trimming left V 3 bases short and J 5 bases short, with 8 bases between. This CDR3 contains 12 residues. The germline V gene encodes CDR1 KGHSH and CDR2 LQKENI. The CDR3 region is CASSPQRDEQYF. In nucleotides, the CDR3 is TGTGCCAGCTCACCTCAGCGGGACGAGCAGTACTTC.

This clonotype was counted between two and nine times. The chain is built from TRBV28 and TRBJ1-4, with D perhaps matching TRBD1 (5 bases). CDR1 MDHEN and CDR2 SYDVKM come from the germline V gene. The CDR3 has 15 residues. V lost 5 bases to trimming and J lost 8 bases, with 18 bases between them. DNA for the CDR3: TGTGCCAGCAGTCCCTATGGGGACCGTTGGGAAAAACTGTTTTTT. Translating gives CASSPYGDRWEKLFF.

This clonotype was counted at least ten times. The chain's CDR3 is CASSYAASSYGYTF. The CDR3 DNA sequence: TGTGCCAGCAGTTACGCCGCCAGTTCCTATGGCTACACCTTC. The rearrangement joins TRBV6-5 to TRBJ1-2; no definite D call. V lost 2 bases to trimming and J lost 4 bases, with 11 bases between them. This CDR3 is 14 amino acids long. Per the germline V gene, CDR1 is MNHEY and CDR2 is SVGAGI.

This clonotype was recorded a few times. The V call is TRBV12-3 or TRBV12-4, the J call TRBJ1-2; the D is unclear. V was pared by 5 bases and J by 3 bases, with 19 bases between. This CDR3 region has 16 residues. CDR3 sequence (DNA): TGTGCCAGCAGTCTTGACGAACACTACCGGCACTATGGCTACACCTTC. It is translated as CASSLDEHYRHYGYTF.

This clonotype was observed a handful of times. The chain joins TRBV7-9 to TRBJ2-3, with 8 bases that match TRBD2. The ends lost 2 bases at V and 4 bases at J; junction bases unmatched: 5. This CDR3 has 15 residues. From germline, CDR1 is SEHNR and CDR2 FQNEAQ (reference sequence). The CDR3 protein is CASSLLRGASDTQYF. The CDR3 nucleotides are TGTGCCAGCAGCTTACTGCGGGGGGCATCAGATACGCAGTATTTT.

This clonotype has a count of ten or more. The rearrangement uses TRBV5-1 and TRBJ2-5; D not resolved. Between the trimmed V and J ends, which lost 0 bases and 2 bases, there was a span of 8 bases. Per germline, CDR1 SGHRS and CDR2 YFSETQ. The CDR3 sequence is 14 residues long. In DNA form, the CDR3 reads TGCGCCAGCAGCTTGGCGGCAGTTCAAGAGACCCAGTACTTC. Translated, it gives CASSLAAVQETQYF.

The chain uses TRBV12-3 or TRBV12-4 and TRBJ2-1; 7 nucleotides align to TRBD2. V trimming: 8 bases; J trimming: 6 bases; junction bases outside the gene matches: 13. The CDR3 loop spans 15 amino acids. The CDR3 DNA reads as TGTGCCAGCGGTAGTGCGCGGGAGAAGATCAATGAGCAGTTCTTC. This codes for CASGSAREKINEQFF.

This clonotype was found a few times. The genes are TRBV3-1 and TRBJ2-5; 7 bases agree with TRBD2. The CDR3 totals 15 residues. Germline-derived CDR1 and CDR2 are LGHDT and YNNKEL (reference sequence). V gave up 0 bases and J gave up 5 bases; unmatched junction bases: 6. The CDR3 sequence: CASSQDLIGRETQYF. DNA for the CDR3: TGTGCCAGCAGCCAAGATCTCATCGGGAGGGAGACCCAGTACTTC.

This clonotype was recorded a few times. This chain joins TRBV3-1 and TRBJ2-7, with 7 bases matching TRBD2. This CDR3 contains 15 residues. Germline values: CDR1 LGHDT, CDR2 YNNKEL (reference sequence). The V and J ends lost 1 base and 5 bases, in that order; junction bases with no gene match: 8. CDR3 sequence: CASSQGTSGFHEQYF. As DNA, the CDR3 is TGTGCCAGCAGCCAAGGGACTAGTGGGTTCCACGAGCAGTACTTC.

Ten or more counts support this clonotype. This chain connects TRBV24-1 to TRBJ2-1, with 10 positions matching TRBD2. Germline CDR1 reads KGHDR; CDR2 reads SFDVKD. The CDR3 is 17 residues long. The trim removed 5 bases at V and 6 bases at J, leaving 12 bases unmatched. The CDR3 DNA sequence: TGTGCCACCAGTGCGATAGGGGCTAGCGGGAGCCCCAATGAGCAGTTCTTC. Translation: CATSAIGASGSPNEQFF.

This clonotype was found a few times. The chain joins TRBV5-1 to TRBJ2-1; tentative D call: TRBD2 (6 bases). The CDR3 covers 16 residues. V gave up 3 bases and J gave up 0 bases, with 13 bases separating them. Germline V CDR1 and CDR2: SGHRS, YFSETQ. CDR3 residues: CASSYQRADSYNEQFF. CDR3 bases: TGCGCCAGCAGCTACCAGCGGGCCGACTCCTACAATGAGCAGTTCTTC.

This clonotype was picked up a small number of times. V gene TRBV3-1 combines with J gene TRBJ2-2; tentatively, D is TRBD1 or TRBD2 (5 bases each). Trimming stripped 0 bases from V and 1 base from J, with 6 bases between. The CDR3 totals 15 residues. From germline, CDR1 is LGHDT and CDR2 YNNKEL (reference sequence). CDR3 in amino acids: CASSQDGGNTGELFF. The CDR3, as DNA: TGTGCCAGCAGCCAAGATGGGGGGAACACCGGGGAGCTGTTTTTT. Supplemented by reference TRBV3-1 and TRBJ2-2, the full variable domain reads DTAVSQTPKYLVTQMGNDKSIKCEQNLGHDTMYWYKQDSKKFLKIMFSYNNKELIINETVPNRFSPKSPDKAHLNLHINSLELGDSAVYFCASSQDGGNTGELFFGEGSRLTVL.